This TCR beta chain was identified during a study of blood T cell repertoires in COVID-19. About the study: Samples of COVID-19 (acute and convalescent) were obtained from the United States, Italy and Spain. The cDNA or gDNA used as material had been derived from T cells, B-cell-depleted T cells, or PBMCs.

The authors' processing: Amplification of reference gene primers provided the estimated nucleated cell counts. Generated by immunoSEQ multiplex PCR, the TCRdb table keeps only in-frame clones and is missing some. For V, J and clone size, that table is used; D and trimming come from the DNA. There are about 670,000 clones in the sample; over 80% occur only once, and roughly 0.25% lies in the top ten. Trimming took 10 bases from V and 3 from J, leaving 19 bases between them. Germline values: CDR1 MDHEN, CDR2 SYDVKM. The CDR3 covers 15 residues. The sequence derives from a woman aged 18 to 35 with acute or convalescent COVID-19. This chain joins TRBV28 and TRBJ2-1; no clear D gene. The material sequenced was peripheral blood. The CDR3 DNA follows: TGTGCCACTATAAGATGGAGAGCCCTCTACAATGAGCAGTTCTTC. It encodes CATIRWRALYNEQFF.